This T cell receptor (beta chain) was sequenced for a study of cytomegalovirus exposure and HLA in healthy donors. This CDR3 contains 14 residues. Germline assignment: CDR1 SQVTM and CDR2 ANQGSEA. V lost 1 base and J lost 7, with 14 bases in between. In its sample, this clone was seen once. PCR used 60 Vbeta primers and 13 Jbeta primers. This table comes from immunoSEQ multiplex PCR, and its TCRdb copy is limited to in-frame clones, with some not included. The data hold under 150,000 clones, with around four fifths observed a single time. The rearrangement uses TRBV29-1 and TRBJ2-1; the D gene is possibly TRBD1 (6 bases). This receptor was identified in a boy aged 5 to 17 in good health and CMV-seronegative. Sequenced input: PBMCs. CDR3: CSVEAKQGRNEQFF. The CDR3 DNA reads TGCAGCGTTGAAGCGAAGCAGGGGCGAAATGAGCAGTTCTTC.